The rows below give T cell receptor beta chains drawn from one sample of a study of cytomegalovirus exposure and HLA in healthy donors. The repertoire was sequenced with immunoSEQ multiplex PCR; TCRdb's copy has only in-frame clones and lacks some. The table has 120,000 or so clones, roughly four fifths seen once. Sequenced sample: PBMCs. The receptors shown here come from a woman in her forties in good health and CMV-seropositive. CDR3s include the opening cysteine and the closing phenylalanine or tryptophan. D genes are given only for firm matches. Clone size is shown for a subset of rows, as once, few, many or a class of expanded clone.

d_gene,abundance,v_gene,j_gene,CDR3nt,CDR3aa
-,-,TRBV28,TRBJ2-7,TGTGCCAGCAGTTTTTTGGGGGAGGCCATCTTCAGCTCCTACGAGCAGTACTTC,CASSFLGEAIFSSYEQYF
-,-,TRBV19,TRBJ2-5,TGTGCCAGTAGTATAGCGGGAGTAGAGGAGACCCAGTACTTC,CASSIAGVEETQYF
TRBD1,-,TRBV7-3,TRBJ1-1,TGTGCCAGCAGGCGAGGACAGGGACCGAACACTGAAGCTTTCTTT,CASRRGQGPNTEAFF
TRBD1,-,TRBV7-9,TRBJ2-2,TGTGCCAGCAGCTTAGGGACAGGCACCGGGGAGCTGTTTTTT,CASSLGTGTGELFF
TRBD2,-,TRBV5-4,TRBJ2-7,TGTGCCAGCAGCTTGTGGGAGCCGGGGAGGGTGGCGGAGCAGTACTTC,CASSLWEPGRVAEQYF
-,-,TRBV6-5,TRBJ2-5,TGTGCCAGCAGTTCCTATCAGGGGAGAGAGACCCAGTACTTC,CASSSYQGRETQYF
TRBD2,-,TRBV5-1,TRBJ2-5,TGCGCCAGCAGCTTTGCCGCGGGGCGGGGGGAGACCCAGTACTTC,CASSFAAGRGETQYF
TRBD1,-,TRBV6-5,TRBJ1-1,TGTGCCAGCAGTTGGTCCCAGGGGGCTGCCTCTGAAGCTTTCTTT,CASSWSQGAASEAFF
TRBD2,-,TRBV6-1,TRBJ2-1,TGTGCCATTGACCGTAGCGGGAGTTCCTACAATGAGCAGTTCTTC,CAIDRSGSSYNEQFF
-,once,TRBV4-3,TRBJ1-3,TGCGCCAGCAGCGCGGACTATTCTCCTGGAAACACCATATATTTT,CASSADYSPGNTIYF
TRBD2,-,TRBV7-3,TRBJ2-5,TGTGCCAGCAGCCCAGTTCAGCCCCAAAAGCGGGGGGGCATGGAGACCCAGTACTTC,CASSPVQPQKRGGMETQYF
TRBD2,few,TRBV18,TRBJ2-3,TGTGCCAGCTCATACGGACTAGCGGGAGTGGATACGCAGTATTTT,CASSYGLAGVDTQYF
TRBD1,-,TRBV10-3,TRBJ2-7,TGTGCCATCACGGGACAGGATTTTGGAACCTACGAGCAGTACTTC,CAITGQDFGTYEQYF
TRBD1,-,TRBV5-6,TRBJ1-1,TGTGCCAGCAGTTGGACAGGCTTAACCTTGAACACTGAAGCTTTCTTT,CASSWTGLTLNTEAFF
-,-,TRBV5-6,TRBJ2-7,TGTGCCAGCAGCTCCGGTAGCACCTACGAGCAGTACTTC,CASSSGSTYEQYF
-,-,TRBV7-3,TRBJ2-1,TGTGCCAGCAGCCCTTACTCTCCTTCTAGCAATGAGCAGTTCTTC,CASSPYSPSSNEQFF
-,-,TRBV28,TRBJ1-5,TGTGCCAGCAGTGGGGGGGGTGACATAGATCAGCCCCAGCATTTT,CASSGGGDIDQPQHF
-,-,TRBV19,TRBJ1-5,TGTGCCATTTCGAGGATGGGTAGCAATCAGCCCCAGCATTTT,CAISRMGSNQPQHF
-,-,TRBV28,TRBJ2-3,TGTGCCAGCAGTTCGAACGAGGGGGATAGCACAGATACGCAGTATTTT,CASSSNEGDSTDTQYF
TRBD1,-,TRBV27,TRBJ2-5,TGTGCCAGCAGTTTTTCCACAGGGGGAGAGACCCAGTACTTC,CASSFSTGGETQYF
-,few,TRBV19,TRBJ1-5,TGTGCCAGTAGGAGGGATTATAGCAATCAGCCCCAGCATTTT,CASRRDYSNQPQHF
-,-,TRBV27,TRBJ1-1,TGTGCTGCGGGTTTTAACACTGAAGCTTTCTTT,CAAGFNTEAFF
-,-,TRBV7-9,TRBJ1-4,TGTTCCAGCAGCCTCGAGGGGGGGAATAATGAAAAACTGTTTTTT,CSSSLEGGNNEKLFF
-,-,TRBV7-9,TRBJ1-1,TGTGCCAGCAGCTCCCAAGGGGTGATGAACACTGAAGCTTTCTTT,CASSSQGVMNTEAFF
-,-,TRBV6-5,TRBJ1-5,TGTGCCAGCAGATCCCCTGGACAAAATCAGCCCCAGCATTTT,CASRSPGQNQPQHF
-,-,TRBV27,TRBJ1-1,TGTGCCAGCGCACACGGTGGGGGGGCTGAAGCTTTCTTT,CASAHGGGAEAFF
-,-,TRBV4-3,TRBJ1-1,TGCGCCAGCAGCGAACGTGACAGCATGAACACTGAAGCTTTCTTT,CASSERDSMNTEAFF
TRBD1,-,TRBV9,TRBJ1-3,TGTGCCAGCAGCCCTCCGGGACAGGGATTTGGCAACACCATATATTTT,CASSPPGQGFGNTIYF
-,-,TRBV4-3,TRBJ1-1,TGCGCCAGCAGCCAAGCTTCATCGGGGTTCACTGAAGCTTTCTTT,CASSQASSGFTEAFF
-,few,TRBV28,TRBJ1-5,TGTGCCAGCAGTTTGGGGGCGTGGGGGCCCCAGCATTTT,CASSLGAWGPQHF
-,few,TRBV7-2,TRBJ1-1,TGTGCCAGCAGCTTAGCGAGGGGGTGGAACACTGAAGCTTTCTTT,CASSLARGWNTEAFF
TRBD1,-,TRBV6-5,TRBJ1-2,TGTGCCAGCAGCCCCGGACAGGGAACTATTGGCTACACCTTC,CASSPGQGTIGYTF
-,few,TRBV6-4,TRBJ2-3,TGTGCCAGCAGTGACGGCGGGGAGACAGATACGCAGTATTTT,CASSDGGETDTQYF
TRBD2,-,TRBV5-4,TRBJ2-1,TGTGCCAGCAGCTGGGGACTAGCGGGGGCCCGCTACAATGAGCAGTTCTTC,CASSWGLAGARYNEQFF
-,-,TRBV30,TRBJ2-7,TGTGCCTGGGGACAGTACGAGCAGTACTTC,CAWGQYEQYF
-,once,TRBV5-6,TRBJ1-3,TGTGCCAGCAGCTTGAGACAGCGCTCTGGAAACACCATATATTTT,CASSLRQRSGNTIYF
-,-,TRBV5-6,TRBJ2-5,TGTGCCAGCAGCTTGTGGTACAGGCAAGAGACCCAGTACTTC,CASSLWYRQETQYF
-,-,TRBV18,TRBJ1-1,TGTGCCAGCTCATCGGAGCTGAACACTGAAGCTTTCTTT,CASSSELNTEAFF
-,-,TRBV28,TRBJ1-2,TGTGCCAGCAGTTTAGCTCAGGGCAAGAGGCATGGCTACACCTTC,CASSLAQGKRHGYTF
-,-,TRBV21-1,TRBJ2-5,TGTGCCAGCAGCAATGGGATCCGGGACAGGCCACAAGAGACCCAGTACTTC,CASSNGIRDRPQETQYF
-,-,TRBV4-3,TRBJ2-3,TGCGCCAGCAGCCAAGAAATGGCCGGCACAGATACGCAGTATTTT,CASSQEMAGTDTQYF